One and the same sample provided the 13 T cell receptor beta chains below, sequenced in a study of T cell responses to AZD1222 COVID-19 vaccine. Produced via immunoSEQ multiplex PCR; TCRdb's table is partial and in-frame only. Among tens of thousands of clones listed, about nine tenths were seen once. This material consisted of peripheral blood, taken on day 0 of AZD1222 vaccination. These receptor sequences come from an adult in good health.

The J gene is TRBJ1-1, the V gene TRBV15, with D perhaps matching TRBD1 (5 bases). Germline V gene data show CDR1 as LNHNV and CDR2 as YYDKDF (reference sequence). With 3 bases removed from V and 11 bases from J, the gap between germline ends came to 19 bases. The CDR3 is 14 residues long. In DNA, the CDR3 is TGTGCCACCAGCAGCCGGGCAGGGACGGGAGGCGCTTTCTTT. This sequence encodes CATSSRAGTGGAFF.

This chain's CDR3 is CASSLDNQPQHF. The CDR3 DNA reads as TGTGCCAGCAGCTTAGATAACCAGCCCCAGCATTTT. The V call is TRBV7-9, the J call TRBJ1-5; D ambiguous. V gave up 1 base and J gave up 7 bases, with 5 bases separating them. This CDR3 has 12 residues. The germline V gene has CDR1 SEHNR and CDR2 FQNEAQ (reference sequence).

The chain recombines TRBV19 with TRBJ2-7, with D possibly TRBD2 on 6 matching bases. The CDR3 loop spans 15 amino acids. V lost 1 base to trimming and J lost 2 bases, with 12 bases between them. Germline V gene sequence: CDR1 LNHDA, CDR2 SQIVND (reference sequence). In DNA form, the CDR3 reads TGTGCCAGTAGTATAGGTCTAGCGAACCCCTACGAGCAGTACTTC. Its translation: CASSIGLANPYEQYF.

The chain joins TRBV11-2 to TRBJ2-7; D is possibly TRBD2 (6 bases). Germline CDR1 is SGHAT and CDR2 is FQNNGV. There are 15 residues in the CDR3. The germline V and J ends were trimmed by 3 bases and 4 bases, with 16 bases remaining between them. DNA for the CDR3: TGTGCCAGCAGCTTGGCGGGGAGGTTGGAGTACGAGCAGTACTTC. Translated: CASSLAGRLEYEQYF.

This rearrangement joins TRBV28 to TRBJ1-1, with D maybe TRBD1 (6 bases). V was shortened by 4 bases and J by 3 bases, with 12 bases between the two germline ends. CDR1 and CDR2 from the germline V gene are MDHEN and SYDVKM. This CDR3 has 14 residues. CDR3 nucleotides: TGTGCCAGCAGTTCCCAGGGGAAGGACACTGAAGCTTTCTTT. Translating gives CASSSQGKDTEAFF. The whole variable domain, remainder taken from reference TRBV28 and TRBJ1-1, is DVKVTQSSRYLVKRTGEKVFLECVQDMDHENMFWYRQDPGLGLRLIYFSYDVKMKEKGDIPEGYSVSREKKERFSLILESASTNQTSMYLCASSSQGKDTEAFFGQGTRLTVV.

The chain joins TRBV5-1 to TRBJ2-1; 11 positions match TRBD2. Trimming took 3 bases from V and 2 from J; bases not matched to a gene: 4. Per germline, CDR1 SGHRS and CDR2 YFSETQ. CDR3 length: 16 amino acids. CDR3 residues: CASSSILAGAYNEQFF. The CDR3 bases are TGCGCCAGCAGCTCCATACTAGCGGGAGCCTACAATGAGCAGTTCTTC.

This chain joins TRBV6-1 and TRBJ1-5, with 7 bases identical to TRBD1. The CDR3 runs to 17 residues. J gave up 2 bases and V 2 bases, and 9 bases lay outside the gene matches. The V gene's germline CDR1 is MNHNS and CDR2 SASEGT. This CDR3 reads CASSERVRQGGNQPQHF. CDR3 nucleotide sequence: TGTGCCAGCAGTGAAAGGGTTCGACAGGGAGGCAATCAGCCCCAGCATTTT.

This chain uses TRBV27 with TRBJ1-4; 9 bases line up with TRBD1. The CDR3 has 15 amino acids. Germline CDR1 is MNHEY and CDR2 is SMNVEV (reference sequence). V shed 2 bases, J shed 8 bases, and the junction held 6 bases outside the gene matches. CDR3 in amino acids: CASSLGDRAREKLFF. For the CDR3, the DNA is TGTGCCAGCAGTTTAGGGGACAGGGCTCGGGAAAAACTGTTTTTT.

The chain links TRBV6-5 to TRBJ2-1; 7 bases map to TRBD1. V shed 6 bases and J 4 bases; nucleotides not matched to a gene: 9. The CDR3 extends over 15 amino acids. Germline lookup yields CDR1 MNHEY and CDR2 SVGAGI. CDR3 in DNA: TGTGCCAGCAGGTTCACAGGGGCCGGATACAATGAGCAGTTCTTC. Translation: CASRFTGAGYNEQFF.

This rearrangement joins TRBV5-1 to TRBJ1-4; a weak D match, TRBD1 (5 bases). The germline V and J ends were trimmed by 10 bases and 4 bases, with 14 bases remaining between them. This CDR3 comprises 13 residues. Germline CDR1 is SGHRS and CDR2 is YFSETQ. The CDR3 region is CASGKGINEKLFF. CDR3 DNA: TGCGCCTCTGGCAAGGGGATTAATGAAAAACTGTTTTTT.

The J gene is TRBJ2-3, the V gene TRBV7-9; 8 nucleotides match TRBD1. Germline CDR1 reads SEHNR; CDR2 reads FQNEAQ (reference sequence). This CDR3 has 13 amino acids. V lost 5 bases, J lost 6 bases, and 4 bases stayed unmatched. The CDR3 coding sequence is TGTGCCAGCAGCCTACAGGGGGTGGATACGCAGTATTTT. It specifies CASSLQGVDTQYF.

The chain recombines TRBV5-6 with TRBJ2-1; D ambiguous. Deletions cut 5 bases from V and 11 bases from J, with 14 bases between. The CDR3 has 12 amino acids. From germline, CDR1 is SGHDT and CDR2 YYEEEE. Here the CDR3 DNA reads TGTGCCAGCAGTAGGGTCCTTACTAAGCAGTTCTTC. It codes for CASSRVLTKQFF. Full variable domain (missing parts from reference TRBV5-6 and TRBJ2-1): DAGVTQSPTHLIKTRGQQVTLRCSPKSGHDTVSWYQQALGQGPQFIFQYYEEEERQRGNFPDRFSGHQFPNYSSELNVNALLLGDSALYLCASSRVLTKQFFGPGTRLTVL.

This chain uses TRBV12-3 or TRBV12-4 with TRBJ2-2, with D tentatively TRBD2 (6 bases). This CDR3 contains 13 residues. The V and J ends lost 6 bases and 5 bases respectively, with 10 bases between them. CDR3 sequence: CASSLGGTGELFF. The CDR3 coding sequence is TGTGCCAGCAGCCTAGGAGGGACCGGGGAGCTGTTTTTT.